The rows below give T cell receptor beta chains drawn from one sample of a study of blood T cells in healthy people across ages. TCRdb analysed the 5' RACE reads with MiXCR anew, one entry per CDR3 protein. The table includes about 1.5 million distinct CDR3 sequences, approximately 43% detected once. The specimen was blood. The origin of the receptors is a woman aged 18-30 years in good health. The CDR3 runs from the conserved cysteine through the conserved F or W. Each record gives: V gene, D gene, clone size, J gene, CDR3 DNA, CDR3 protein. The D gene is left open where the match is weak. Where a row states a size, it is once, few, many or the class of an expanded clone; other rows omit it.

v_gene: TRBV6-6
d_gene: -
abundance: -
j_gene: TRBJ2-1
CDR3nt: TGTGCCAGCACTCTCAGATCCAATGAGCAGTTCTTC
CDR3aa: CASTLRSNEQFF

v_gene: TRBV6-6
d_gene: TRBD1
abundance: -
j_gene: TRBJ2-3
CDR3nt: TGTGCCAGCAGTTACTACGCGGGACAGGGGTCAGATACGCAGTATTTT
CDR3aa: CASSYYAGQGSDTQYF

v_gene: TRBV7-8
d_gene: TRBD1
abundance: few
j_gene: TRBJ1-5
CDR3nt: TGTGCCAGCAGCTTAGCGCGGACAGGCCTCGGCAATCAGCCCCAGCATTTT
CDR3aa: CASSLARTGLGNQPQHF

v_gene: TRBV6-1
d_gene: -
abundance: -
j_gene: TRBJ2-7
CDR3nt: TGTGCCAGCAGTGAAGCGCGGGACAGATACTACGAGCAGTACTTC
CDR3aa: CASSEARDRYYEQYF

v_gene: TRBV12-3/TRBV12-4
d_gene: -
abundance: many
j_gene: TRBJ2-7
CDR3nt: TGTGCCAGCAGTCGGGAGCGTTCCTACGAGCAGTACTTC
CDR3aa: CASSRERSYEQYF

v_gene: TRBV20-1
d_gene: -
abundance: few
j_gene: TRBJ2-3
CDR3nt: TGCAGTGCTAGTCTAGGGATGAACACAGATACGCAGTATTTT
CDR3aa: CSASLGMNTDTQYF

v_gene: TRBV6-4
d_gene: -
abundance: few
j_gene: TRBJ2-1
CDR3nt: TGTGCCAGCAGTGACTCGATACTAGGGAATGAGCAGTTCTTC
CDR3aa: CASSDSILGNEQFF

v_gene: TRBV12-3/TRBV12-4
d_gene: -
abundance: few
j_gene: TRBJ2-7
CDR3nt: TGTGCCAGCAGTCAGACCGAGGAAGAGTCCTACGAGCAGTACTTC
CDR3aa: CASSQTEEESYEQYF

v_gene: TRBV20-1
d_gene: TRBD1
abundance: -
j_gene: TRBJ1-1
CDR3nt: TGCAGTGCACAACGGGACAGGAACACTGAAGCTTTCTTT
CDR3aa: CSAQRDRNTEAFF

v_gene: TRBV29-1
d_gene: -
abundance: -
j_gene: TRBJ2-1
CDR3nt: TGCAGCGTTGTGGACCGAGGTAACAATGAGCAGTTCTTC
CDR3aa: CSVVDRGNNEQFF

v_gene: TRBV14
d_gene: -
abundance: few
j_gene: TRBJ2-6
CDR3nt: TGTGCCAGCTCTCCGGGCTTCGGGGCCAACGTCCTGACTTTC
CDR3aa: CASSPGFGANVLTF

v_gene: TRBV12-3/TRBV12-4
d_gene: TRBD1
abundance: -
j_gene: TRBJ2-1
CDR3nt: TGTGCCAGCATTGCCTGGGGAGGACAGGGGCAGTTCTTC
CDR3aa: CASIAWGGQGQFF

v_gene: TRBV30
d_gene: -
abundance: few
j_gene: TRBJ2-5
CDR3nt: TGTGCCTGGAAGGCCCAGAATACCCTAAAAGAGACCCAGTACTTC
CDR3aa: CAWKAQNTLKETQYF

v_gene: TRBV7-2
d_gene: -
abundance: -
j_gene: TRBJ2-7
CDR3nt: TGTGCCAGCAGCTTTTGGGGGATCTCCTACGAGCAGTACTTC
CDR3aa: CASSFWGISYEQYF

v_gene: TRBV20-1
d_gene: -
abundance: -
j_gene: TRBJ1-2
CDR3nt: TGCAGTGCTAGTACAGTAACAGGGAACTATGGCTACACCTTC
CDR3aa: CSASTVTGNYGYTF

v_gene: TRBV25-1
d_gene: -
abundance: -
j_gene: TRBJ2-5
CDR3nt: TGTGCCAGCAGTGAAGACGGGGGCTCGGCCCAGTACTTC
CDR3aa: CASSEDGGSAQYF

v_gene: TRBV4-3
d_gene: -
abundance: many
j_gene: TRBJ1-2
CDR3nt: TGCGCCAGCAGCCAAGAATGGGGCTATGGCTACACCTTC
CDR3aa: CASSQEWGYGYTF

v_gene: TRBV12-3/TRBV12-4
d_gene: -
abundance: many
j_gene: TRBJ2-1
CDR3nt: TGTGCCAGCAGTTTTGGCGGTTCCTACAATGAGCAGTTCTTC
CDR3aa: CASSFGGSYNEQFF

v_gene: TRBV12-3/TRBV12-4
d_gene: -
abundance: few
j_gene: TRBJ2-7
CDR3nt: TGTGCCAGCAGTTTAGTGGCAGGGGTAGGCGAGCAGTACTTC
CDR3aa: CASSLVAGVGEQYF

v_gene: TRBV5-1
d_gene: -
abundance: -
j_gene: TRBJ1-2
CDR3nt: TGCGCCAGCAGCTTCGGGACACAAAATTATGGCTACACCTTC
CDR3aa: CASSFGTQNYGYTF

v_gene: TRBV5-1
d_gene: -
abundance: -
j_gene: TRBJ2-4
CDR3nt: TGCGCCAGCAGCCGAACCGACAACCGGGGTGGGGCCAAAAACATTCAGTACTTC
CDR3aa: CASSRTDNRGGAKNIQYF

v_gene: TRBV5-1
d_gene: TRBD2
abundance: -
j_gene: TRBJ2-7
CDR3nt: TGCGCCAGCAGCTTCTTGGGGTCCCCTAGCGGGAGGTCATACAATGAGCAGTACTTC
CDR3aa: CASSFLGSPSGRSYNEQYF

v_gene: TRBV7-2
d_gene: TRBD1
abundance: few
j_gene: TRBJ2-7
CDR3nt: TGTGCCAGCAGCTTTCGACAGGGTGGGGTCCGCGAGCAGTACTTC
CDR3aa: CASSFRQGGVREQYF

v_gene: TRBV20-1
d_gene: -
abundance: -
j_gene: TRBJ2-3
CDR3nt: TGCAGTGCTAGTCCTGGGGGTCAGGGTGATACGCAGTATTTT
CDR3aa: CSASPGGQGDTQYF

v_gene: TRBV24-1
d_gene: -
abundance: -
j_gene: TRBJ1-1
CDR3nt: TGTGCCACCAGTGACGCAGGGAGTGAAGCTTTCTTT
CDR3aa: CATSDAGSEAFF

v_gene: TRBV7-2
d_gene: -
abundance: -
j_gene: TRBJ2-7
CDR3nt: TGTGCCAGCAGCTTAGCGTACGGGACAACTCCTTGCGAGCAGTACTTC
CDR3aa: CASSLAYGTTPCEQYF

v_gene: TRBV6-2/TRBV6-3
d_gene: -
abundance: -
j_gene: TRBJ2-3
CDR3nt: TGTGCCAGCAGTGACGCCTTGACAGATACGCAGTATTTT
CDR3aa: CASSDALTDTQYF

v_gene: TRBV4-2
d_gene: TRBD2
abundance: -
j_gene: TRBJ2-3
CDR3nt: TGTGCCAGCAGCCCTAGCCGTGGTAGCGGGGGGGCAGATACGCAGTATTTT
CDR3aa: CASSPSRGSGGADTQYF

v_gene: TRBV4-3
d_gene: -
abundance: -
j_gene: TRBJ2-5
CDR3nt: TGCGCCAGCAGCCAAGTAAAGAGGCTAGGGTACCAAGAGACCCAGTACTTC
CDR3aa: CASSQVKRLGYQETQYF

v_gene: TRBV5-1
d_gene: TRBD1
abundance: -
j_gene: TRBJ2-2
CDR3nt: TGCGCCAGCAGCCCCGGACAGGGTGGCGGGGAGCTGTTTTTT
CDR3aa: CASSPGQGGGELFF

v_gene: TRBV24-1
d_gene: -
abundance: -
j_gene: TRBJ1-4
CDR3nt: TGTGCCACCAGTGAACGGGGCAGTAATGAAAAACTGTTTTTT
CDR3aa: CATSERGSNEKLFF

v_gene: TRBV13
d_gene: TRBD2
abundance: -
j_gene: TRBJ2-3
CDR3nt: TGTGCCAGCAGCTTAGAACCGGGACTAGCGGGATCCACAGATACGCAGTATTTT
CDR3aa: CASSLEPGLAGSTDTQYF

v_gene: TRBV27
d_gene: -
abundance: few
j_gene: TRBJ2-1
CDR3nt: TGTGCCAGCAGTTTGTCGGGAGAACTGGCTTACAATGAGCAGTTCTTC
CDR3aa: CASSLSGELAYNEQFF

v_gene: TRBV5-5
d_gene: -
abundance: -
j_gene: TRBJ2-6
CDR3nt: TGTGCCAGCAGCGGATTAACCCCTGGGGCCAACGTCCTGACTTTC
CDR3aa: CASSGLTPGANVLTF

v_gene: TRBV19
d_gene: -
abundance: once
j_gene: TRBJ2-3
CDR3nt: TGTGCCAGTAGTATAGGGGAGACAGTAAACACAGATACGCAGTATTTT
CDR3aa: CASSIGETVNTDTQYF

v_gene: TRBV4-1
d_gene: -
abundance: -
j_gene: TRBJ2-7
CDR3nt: TGCGCCAGCAGCCATGCAGGGAAGAACGAGCAGTACTTC
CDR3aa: CASSHAGKNEQYF

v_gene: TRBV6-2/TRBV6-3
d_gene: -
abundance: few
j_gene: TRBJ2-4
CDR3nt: TGTGCCAGCAGTTGGCAGAAGCTAGCCAAAAACATTCAGTACTTC
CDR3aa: CASSWQKLAKNIQYF

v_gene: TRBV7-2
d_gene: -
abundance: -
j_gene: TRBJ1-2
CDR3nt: TGTGCCAGCAGCCTGAACAGTGAGAGAGGCTACACCTTC
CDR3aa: CASSLNSERGYTF

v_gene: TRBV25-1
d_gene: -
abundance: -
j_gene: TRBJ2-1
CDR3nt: TGTGCCAGCAGTGAATATAGGCTCAGGAGCTCCTACAATGAGCAGTTCTTC
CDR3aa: CASSEYRLRSSYNEQFF

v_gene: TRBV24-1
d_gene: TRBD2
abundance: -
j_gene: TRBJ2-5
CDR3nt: TGTGCCACCAGTCAACCGGGACTAGTGATCTCTGAGCAGTACTTC
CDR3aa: CATSQPGLVISEQYF

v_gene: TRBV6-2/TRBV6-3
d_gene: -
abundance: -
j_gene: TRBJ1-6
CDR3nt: TGTGCCAGCAGTAAGACAGAGGGGATCGCTAATTCACCCCTCCACTTT
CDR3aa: CASSKTEGIANSPLHF

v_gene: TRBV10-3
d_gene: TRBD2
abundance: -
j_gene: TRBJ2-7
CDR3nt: TGTGCCATCAGTTCCCAGCGGGGCAGCTCCTACAATGAGCAGTACTTC
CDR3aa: CAISSQRGSSYNEQYF

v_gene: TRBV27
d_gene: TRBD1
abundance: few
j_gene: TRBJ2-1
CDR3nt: TGTGCCAGCAGTTTGACAGGGGTCCTCAATGAGCAGTTCTTC
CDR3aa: CASSLTGVLNEQFF

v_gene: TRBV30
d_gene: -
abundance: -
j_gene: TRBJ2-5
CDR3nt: TGTGCCTGGATTTTTTGGGCTGGGGACCAAGAGACCCAGTACTTC
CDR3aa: CAWIFWAGDQETQYF

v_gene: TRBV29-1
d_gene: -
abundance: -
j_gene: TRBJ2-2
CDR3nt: TGCAGCGTGGCTTTTAGGTTGAGCGCCGGGGAGCTGTTTTTT
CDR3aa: CSVAFRLSAGELFF

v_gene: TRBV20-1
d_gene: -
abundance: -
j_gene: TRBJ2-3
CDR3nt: TGCAGTGCTCAGAGAACTAGCCCAGATACGCAGTATTTT
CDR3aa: CSAQRTSPDTQYF

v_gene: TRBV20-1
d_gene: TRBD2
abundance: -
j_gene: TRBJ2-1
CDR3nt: TGCAGTGCTGGACCGGCGGGACTAGCGGCCTACAATGAGCAGTTCTTC
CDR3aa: CSAGPAGLAAYNEQFF

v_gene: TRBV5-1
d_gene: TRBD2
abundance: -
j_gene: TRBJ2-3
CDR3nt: TGCGCCAGCAGCGGGGGACTAGCGGGAGACGGAGACCTCACGCAGTATTTT
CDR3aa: CASSGGLAGDGDLTQYF

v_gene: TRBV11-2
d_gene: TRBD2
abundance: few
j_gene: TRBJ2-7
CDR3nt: TGTGCCAGCAGCTTAGGGTACGGACTAGCGGGAGACGAGCAGTACTTC
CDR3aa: CASSLGYGLAGDEQYF

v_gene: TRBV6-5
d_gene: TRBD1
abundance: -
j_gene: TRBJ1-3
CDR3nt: TGTGCCAGCAGTGCGGACAGGACTGGAAACACCATATATTTT
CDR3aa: CASSADRTGNTIYF

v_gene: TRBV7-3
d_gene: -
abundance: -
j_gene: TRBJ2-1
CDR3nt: TGTGCCAGCAGCTCTAACCCGTTAGTTGATGAGCAGTTCTTC
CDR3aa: CASSSNPLVDEQFF

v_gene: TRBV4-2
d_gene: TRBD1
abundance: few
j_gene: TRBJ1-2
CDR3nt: TGTGCCAGCAGCCAAGATATTGGACAGGGACACTATGGCTACACCTTC
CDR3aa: CASSQDIGQGHYGYTF

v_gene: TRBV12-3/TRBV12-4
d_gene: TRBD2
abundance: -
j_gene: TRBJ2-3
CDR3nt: TGTGCCAGCAACCTAGCGGCTAGCACAGATACGCAGTATTTT
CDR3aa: CASNLAASTDTQYF

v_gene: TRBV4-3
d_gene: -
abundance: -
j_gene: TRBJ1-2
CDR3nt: TGCGCCAGCAGCCAAGGGGGGCTCGCTCTTGGCTTAAGCTACACCTTC
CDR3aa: CASSQGGLALGLSYTF

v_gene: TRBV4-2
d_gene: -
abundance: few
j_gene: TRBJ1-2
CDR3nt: TGTGCCAGCAGCCAGGATACCGGGATCGGCTACACCTTC
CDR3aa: CASSQDTGIGYTF

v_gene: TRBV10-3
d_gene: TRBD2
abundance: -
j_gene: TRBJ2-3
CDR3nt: TGTGCCACCAGCCCCGGGACTACGACCACAGATACGCAGTATTTT
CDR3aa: CATSPGTTTTDTQYF

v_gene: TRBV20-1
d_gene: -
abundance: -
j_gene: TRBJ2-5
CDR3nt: TGCAGTGCTAGAGATATTCGAGAAAGGGGCGGGGCTCAAGAGACCCAGTACTTC
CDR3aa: CSARDIRERGGAQETQYF

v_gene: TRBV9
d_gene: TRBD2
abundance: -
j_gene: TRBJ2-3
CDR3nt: TGTGCCAGCAACAGAGCGGGAGTAGGCACAGATACGCAGTATTTT
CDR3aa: CASNRAGVGTDTQYF

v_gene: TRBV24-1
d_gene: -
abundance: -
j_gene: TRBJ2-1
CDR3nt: TGTGCCACCACGGACGGGGGAAGCAATGAGCAGTTCTTC
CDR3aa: CATTDGGSNEQFF

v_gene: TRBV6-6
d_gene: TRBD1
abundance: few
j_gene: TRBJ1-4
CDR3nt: TGTGCCAGCAGAACAGGGGGCGTAGCTAATGAAAAACTGTTTTTT
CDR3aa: CASRTGGVANEKLFF